Listed below are T cell receptor beta chains from one sample, sequenced in a study of beta chain features in type 1 diabetes. Measured with immunoSEQ multiplex PCR; TCRdb has only the in-frame clones, and not every one. This sample has about 370,000 clones, with over 9% found just once. Sequenced material: central memory CD4+ T cells from blood. The receptors stem from a young man with type 1 diabetes. CDR3s include the opening cysteine and the closing phenylalanine or tryptophan. A D gene is named only where the DNA matches it firmly. Clone size is stated in some rows and not others, as once, few, many or a class when expanded.

J	V	D	size	DNA	CDR3
TRBJ2-3	TRBV5-1	TRBD1	few	TGCGCCAGCAGCGAAGGGGACAGGGGGGTAGATACGCAGTATTTT	CASSEGDRGVDTQYF
TRBJ1-5	TRBV6-1	.	few	TGTGCCAGCAGTGAATTAAGGACTAATCAGCCCCAGCATTTT	CASSELRTNQPQHF
TRBJ2-7	TRBV2	TRBD1	few	TGTGCCAGCAGTTATGCGACAGGGGGCGAGGAGCAGTACTTC	CASSYATGGEEQYF
TRBJ2-7	TRBV2	TRBD1	few	TGTGCCAGCAGTGGCCGACAGGGGGCCGGAGGGGGCGAGCAGTACTTC	CASSGRQGAGGGEQYF
TRBJ1-2	TRBV19	.	.	TGTGCCAGTAGTAGGACGGGCTATGGCTACACCTTC	CASSRTGYGYTF
TRBJ1-4	TRBV10-3	.	.	TGTGCCAGCAGCCCGGGAAGGGGAGGCGAAAAACTGTTTTTT	CASSPGRGGEKLFF
TRBJ2-5	TRBV6-5	.	few	TGTGCCAGCAGGTACCAAGAGACCCAGTACTTC	CASRYQETQYF
TRBJ2-1	TRBV6-6	TRBD1	few	TGTGCCAGCAGTTTCAGGGGGCGAACCACTAACAATGAGCAGTTCTTC	CASSFRGRTTNNEQFF
TRBJ2-2	TRBV7-2	.	few	TGTGCCAGCAGCCCCACGATAAACACCGGGGAGCTGTTTTTT	CASSPTINTGELFF
TRBJ1-5	TRBV28	.	.	TGTGCCAGCAGGTTATATCAACAGGGTGGGGGCAATCAGCCCCAGCATTTT	CASRLYQQGGGNQPQHF
TRBJ2-5	TRBV4-2	.	few	TGTGCCAGCAGCTCGCCCTTTGGGGGTAGGGAGACCCAGTACTTC	CASSSPFGGRETQYF
TRBJ2-7	TRBV7-2	.	.	TGTGCCAGCCGCCTTGTAGCGGCCTCCTACGAGCAGTACTTC	CASRLVAASYEQYF
TRBJ2-6	TRBV11-2	TRBD1	few	TGTGCCAGCAGCTCTCCCAACAGGGGGCAGGGGGCCAACGTCCTGACTTTC	CASSSPNRGQGANVLTF
TRBJ2-7	TRBV28	TRBD1	.	TGTGCCAGCAGTTCCAGCCTCAGGGGGTGGGCCTACGAGCAGTACTTC	CASSSSLRGWAYEQYF
TRBJ1-1	TRBV5-4	.	.	TGTGCCAGCAGCTTAAAGAGCAGGGGTACCCCTGAAGCTTTCTTT	CASSLKSRGTPEAFF
TRBJ2-1	TRBV5-1	TRBD2	few	TGCGCCAGCGGGGGGAGGGCCTCCTACAATGAGCAGTTCTTC	CASGGRASYNEQFF
TRBJ1-2	TRBV4-1	TRBD1	once	TGCGCCAGCAGCCAAGCCGGGACAGGGAGTAACTATGGCTACACCTTC	CASSQAGTGSNYGYTF
TRBJ1-1	TRBV2	.	.	TGTGCCAGGGGGGGCACTGAAGCTTTCTTT	CARGGTEAFF
TRBJ1-5	TRBV19	TRBD1	many	TGTGCCAGCATGGACAGGGGGCAGTCCTTGACACATCAGCCCCAGCATTTT	CASMDRGQSLTHQPQHF
TRBJ2-7	TRBV4-3	TRBD2	many	TGCGCCAGCAGCCAAGAAAGGATAGCGGGAGACGAGCAGTACTTC	CASSQERIAGDEQYF
TRBJ1-2	TRBV29-1	.	few	TGCAGCGTCCGCGAGGGTCATGGCTACACCTTC	CSVREGHGYTF
TRBJ2-7	TRBV7-2	.	few	TGTGCCAGCAGCTTAGTCGCCCACGAGCAGTACTTC	CASSLVAHEQYF
TRBJ2-7	TRBV5-4	.	few	TGTGCCAGCAGCTTGGGCTATACCTACGAGCAGTACTTC	CASSLGYTYEQYF
TRBJ2-7	TRBV14	.	many	TGTGCCAGCAGCCAAGATCCCCTGGGGACCGAGCAGTACTTC	CASSQDPLGTEQYF
TRBJ1-5	TRBV19	.	.	TGTGCCAGTAGTATAGCCCGCACGGGCCCCGGAGCCCAGCATTTT	CASSIARTGPGAQHF
TRBJ1-5	TRBV28	.	many	TGTGCCAGCACCCGTGGGCTCAATCAGCCCCAGCATTTT	CASTRGLNQPQHF
TRBJ2-3	TRBV9	.	.	TGTGCCAGCAGCGTAGTTCCCACAGATACGCAGTATTTT	CASSVVPTDTQYF
TRBJ2-3	TRBV5-1	.	many	TGCGCCAGCAGCCTCGGGACGGTGTCCAGAGATACGCAGTATTTT	CASSLGTVSRDTQYF
TRBJ2-7	TRBV7-9	.	many	TGTGCCAGCAGCCTTCGGGGATACGAGCAGTACTTC	CASSLRGYEQYF
TRBJ2-2	TRBV2	.	many	TGTGCCAGCAGTGGAGTGAACACCGGGGAGCTGTTTTTT	CASSGVNTGELFF
TRBJ1-5	TRBV19	TRBD1	many	TGTGCCAGTAGTGGGACAGGCAATCAGCCCCAGCATTTT	CASSGTGNQPQHF
TRBJ2-6	TRBV6-6	.	few	TGTGCCAGCACAGGGAGAGGGGCCAACGTCCTGACTTTC	CASTGRGANVLTF
TRBJ2-7	TRBV6-6	TRBD1	.	TGTGCCAGCCGCCGACAGGGGGCTACGTACGAGCAGTACTTC	CASRRQGATYEQYF
TRBJ2-1	TRBV2	.	.	TGTGCCAGCAGTTACTGGCGGGAAAATAATGAGCAGTTCTTC	CASSYWRENNEQFF
TRBJ2-7	TRBV7-2	TRBD1	few	TGTGCCAGCAGCTTGCAGGGGGCGAATTCCTACGAGCAGTACTTC	CASSLQGANSYEQYF
TRBJ2-5	TRBV7-2	.	few	TGTGCCAGCAGCTCCCGGATAGGAGGGGAGACCCAGTACTTC	CASSSRIGGETQYF
TRBJ2-3	TRBV25-1	.	.	TGTGCCAGCAGGAGCGGGACATATAGCACAGATACGCAGTATTTT	CASRSGTYSTDTQYF
TRBJ1-4	TRBV28	TRBD1	few	TGTGCCAGCAGTTTAACTCCGGGACAGGGGCATGAAAAACTGTTTTTT	CASSLTPGQGHEKLFF
TRBJ1-1	TRBV6-4	.	few	TGTGCCAGCAGTGTCTCCTCGGGACCTGGTACTGAAGCTTTCTTT	CASSVSSGPGTEAFF